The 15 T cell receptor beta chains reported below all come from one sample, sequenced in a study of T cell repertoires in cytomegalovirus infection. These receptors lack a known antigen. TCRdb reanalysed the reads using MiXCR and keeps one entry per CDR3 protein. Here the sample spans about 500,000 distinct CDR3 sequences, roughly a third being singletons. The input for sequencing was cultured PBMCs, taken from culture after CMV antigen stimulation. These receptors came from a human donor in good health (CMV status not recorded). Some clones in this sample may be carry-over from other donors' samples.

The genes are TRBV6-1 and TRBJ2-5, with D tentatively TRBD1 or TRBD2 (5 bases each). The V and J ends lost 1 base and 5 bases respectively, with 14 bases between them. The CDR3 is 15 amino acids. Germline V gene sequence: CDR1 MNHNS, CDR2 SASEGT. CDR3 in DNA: TGTGCCAGCAGTGAAGGGGACGAATATTTGGAGACCCAGTACTTC. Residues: CASSEGDEYLETQYF.

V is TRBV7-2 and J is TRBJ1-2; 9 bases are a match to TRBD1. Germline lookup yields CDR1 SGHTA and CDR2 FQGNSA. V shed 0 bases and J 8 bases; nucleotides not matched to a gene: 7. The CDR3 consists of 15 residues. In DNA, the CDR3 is TGTGCCAGCAGCTTAGCGACACAGGGGGCGCGAGGCTACACCTTC. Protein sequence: CASSLATQGARGYTF. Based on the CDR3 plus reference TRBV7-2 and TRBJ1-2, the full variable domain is GAGVSQSPSNKVTEKGKDVELRCDPISGHTALYWYRQSLGQGLEFLIYFQGNSAPDKSGLPSDRFSAERTGGSVSTLTIQRTQQEDSAVYLCASSLATQGARGYTFGSGTRLTVV.

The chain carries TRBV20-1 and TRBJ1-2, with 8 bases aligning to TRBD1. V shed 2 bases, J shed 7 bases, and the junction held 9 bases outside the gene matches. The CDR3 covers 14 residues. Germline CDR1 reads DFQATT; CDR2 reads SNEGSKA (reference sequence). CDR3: CSARTGQGAIGYTF. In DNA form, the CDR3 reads TGCAGTGCTAGAACTGGGCAGGGGGCAATTGGCTACACCTTC.

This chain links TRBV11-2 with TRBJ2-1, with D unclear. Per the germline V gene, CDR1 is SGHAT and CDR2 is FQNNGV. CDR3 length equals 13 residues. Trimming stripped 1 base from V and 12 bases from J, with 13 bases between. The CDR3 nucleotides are TGTGCCAGCAGCTTAGGCCCCCCGGACGTGCAGTTCTTC. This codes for CASSLGPPDVQFF.

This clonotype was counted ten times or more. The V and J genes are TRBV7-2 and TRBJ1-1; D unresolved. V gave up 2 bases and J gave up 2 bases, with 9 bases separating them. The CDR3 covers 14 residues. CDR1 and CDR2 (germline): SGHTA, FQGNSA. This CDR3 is CASSLLGENTEAFF. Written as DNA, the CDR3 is TGTGCCAGCAGCTTACTCGGGGAAAACACTGAAGCTTTCTTT.

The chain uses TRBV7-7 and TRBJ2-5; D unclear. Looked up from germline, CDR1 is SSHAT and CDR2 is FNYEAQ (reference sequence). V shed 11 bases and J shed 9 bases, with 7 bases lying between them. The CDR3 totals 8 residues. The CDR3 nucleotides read TGTGCCGTACGGGCCCAGTACTTC. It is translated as CAVRAQYF.

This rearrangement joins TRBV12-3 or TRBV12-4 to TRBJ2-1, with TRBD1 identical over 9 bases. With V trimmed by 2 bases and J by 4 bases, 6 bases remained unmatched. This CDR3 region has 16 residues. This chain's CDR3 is CASSLFGQGTYNEQFF. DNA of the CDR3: TGTGCCAGCAGTTTATTCGGACAGGGGACTTACAATGAGCAGTTCTTC.

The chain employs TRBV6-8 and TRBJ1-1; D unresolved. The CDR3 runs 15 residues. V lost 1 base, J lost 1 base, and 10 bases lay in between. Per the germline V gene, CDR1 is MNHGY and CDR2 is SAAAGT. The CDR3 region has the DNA TGTGCCAGCAGTTACTTCGGGGTGGGGAACACTGAAGCTTTCTTT. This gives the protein CASSYFGVGNTEAFF.

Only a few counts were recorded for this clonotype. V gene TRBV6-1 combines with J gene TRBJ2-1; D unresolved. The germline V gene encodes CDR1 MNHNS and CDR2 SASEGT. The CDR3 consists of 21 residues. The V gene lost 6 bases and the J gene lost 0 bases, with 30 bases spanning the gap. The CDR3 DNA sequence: TGTGCCAGCAGCGACCGGGCGACTGGCGGTACTTGGAGAAGCTCCTACAATGAGCAGTTCTTC. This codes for CASSDRATGGTWRSSYNEQFF.

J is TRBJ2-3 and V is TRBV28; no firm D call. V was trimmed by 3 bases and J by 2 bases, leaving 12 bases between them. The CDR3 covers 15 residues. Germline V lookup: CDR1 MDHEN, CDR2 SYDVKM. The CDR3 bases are TGTGCCAGCAGTTTGAGAATAACCTTCACAGATACGCAGTATTTT. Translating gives CASSLRITFTDTQYF.

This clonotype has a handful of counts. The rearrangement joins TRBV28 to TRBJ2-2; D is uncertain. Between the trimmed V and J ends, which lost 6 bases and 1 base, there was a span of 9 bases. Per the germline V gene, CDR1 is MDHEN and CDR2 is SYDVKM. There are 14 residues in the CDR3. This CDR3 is CASRRVLNTGELFF. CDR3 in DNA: TGTGCCAGCAGACGGGTGCTGAACACCGGGGAGCTGTTTTTT.

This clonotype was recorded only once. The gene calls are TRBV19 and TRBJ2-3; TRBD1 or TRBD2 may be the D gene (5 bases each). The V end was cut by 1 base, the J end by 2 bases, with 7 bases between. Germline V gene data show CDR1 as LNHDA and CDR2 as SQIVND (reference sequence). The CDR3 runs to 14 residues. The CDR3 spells CASSIGGFTDTQYF. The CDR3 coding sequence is TGTGCCAGTAGTATAGGGGGGTTCACAGATACGCAGTATTTT.

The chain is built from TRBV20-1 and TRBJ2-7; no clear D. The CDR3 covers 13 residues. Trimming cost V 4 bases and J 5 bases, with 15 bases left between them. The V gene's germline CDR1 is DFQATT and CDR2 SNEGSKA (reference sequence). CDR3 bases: TGCAGTGCTACAAGACACCTCGCCAACGAGCAGTACGTC. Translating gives CSATRHLANEQYV.

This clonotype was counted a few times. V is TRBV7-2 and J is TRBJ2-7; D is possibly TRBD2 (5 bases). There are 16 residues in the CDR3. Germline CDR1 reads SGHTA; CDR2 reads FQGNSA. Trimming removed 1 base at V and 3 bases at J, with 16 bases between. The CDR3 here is CASSLEGWRGNYEQYF. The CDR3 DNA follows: TGTGCCAGCAGCTTAGAAGGGTGGAGAGGGAACTACGAGCAGTACTTC.

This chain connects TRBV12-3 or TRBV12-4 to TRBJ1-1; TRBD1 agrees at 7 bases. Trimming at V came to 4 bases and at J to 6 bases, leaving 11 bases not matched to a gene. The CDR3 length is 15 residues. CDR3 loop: CASSYKGAMVPEAFF. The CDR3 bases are TGTGCCAGCAGTTATAAGGGGGCCATGGTACCTGAAGCTTTCTTT.